One and the same sample provided the 9 T cell receptor beta chains below, sequenced in a study of early T cells in non-severe SARS-CoV-2 infection. A single record per CDR3 protein comes from TCRdb applying MiXCR to the 5' RACE reads. The data hold around 53,000 distinct CDR3 sequences, with approximately 12% observed a single time. The sequencing here drew on whole blood, taken at baseline. The receptors shown here come from an adult who was a healthcare worker with PCR-confirmed SARS-CoV-2 infection or an uninfected control (not recorded which).

The rearrangement uses TRBV3-1 and TRBJ2-2; 7 nucleotides match TRBD2. The CDR3 sequence is 15 residues long. CDR1 and CDR2 from the germline V gene are LGHDT and YNNKEL (reference sequence). V lost 5 bases, J lost 2 bases, and 5 bases stayed unmatched. The CDR3: CASSATSANTGELFF. CDR3 sequence (DNA): TGTGCCAGCAGCGCAACTAGCGCCAACACCGGGGAGCTGTTTTTT.

This clonotype was picked up a small number of times. The V call is TRBV19, the J call TRBJ2-7, with a tentative D call TRBD1 (6 bases). Germline values: CDR1 LNHDA, CDR2 SQIVND (reference sequence). Trimming left V 3 bases short and J 3 bases short, with 12 bases between. The CDR3 consists of 14 residues. Here the CDR3 DNA reads TGTGCCAGTAGTATGGGACAAATAAACTACGAGCAGTACTTC. This translates into CASSMGQINYEQYF.

The CDR3 protein is CASSKKDSAYYDYTF. As DNA, the CDR3 is TGTGCCAGCAGCAAGAAGGACAGCGCCTATTATGACTACACCTTC. This chain joins TRBV21-1 and TRBJ1-2; the table assigns TRBD1, which was not confirmed against the DNA. TRBV21-1 is a known pseudogene. The CDR3 loop spans 15 amino acids.

The rearrangement uses TRBV10-3 and TRBJ2-2; 9 nucleotides align to TRBD2. The CDR3 consists of 14 residues. CDR1 ENHRY and CDR2 SYGVKD come from the germline V gene. V dropped 8 bases and J dropped 3; count of bases not matched to a gene: 4. CDR3: CAISRTSDTGELFF. CDR3 nucleotides: TGTGCCATCTCCCGGACTAGCGACACCGGGGAGCTGTTTTTT.

This clonotype was seen a handful of times. V and J are TRBV11-2 and TRBJ1-5; D gene uncertain. V was trimmed by 4 bases and J by 4 bases, leaving 8 bases between them. Germline assignment: CDR1 SGHAT and CDR2 FQNNGV. The CDR3 has 13 residues. CDR3 nucleotide sequence: TGTGCCAGCAGCTCTCCGGGGAATCAGCCCCAGCATTTT. The encoded protein is CASSSPGNQPQHF.

This clonotype turned up a few times. The chain has TRBV20-1 and TRBJ2-7, with D unclear. Germline lookup yields CDR1 DFQATT and CDR2 SNEGSKA (reference sequence). The CDR3 has 14 amino acids. Trimming removed 0 bases from V and 3 bases from J, with 12 bases in between. Here the CDR3 reads CSARDLFDGYEQYF. The CDR3 DNA is TGCAGTGCTAGAGATTTATTCGACGGCTACGAGCAGTACTTC.

The rearrangement joins TRBV27 to TRBJ1-6, with 7 bases aligning to TRBD1. There are 15 residues in the CDR3. V trimming: 7 bases; J trimming: 5 bases; junction bases outside the gene matches: 8. Germline CDR1 is MNHEY and CDR2 is SMNVEV (reference sequence). The DNA for the CDR3 is TGTGCCAGCAAGGACAGGCCAACGGATAATTCACCCCTCCACTTT. It is translated as CASKDRPTDNSPLHF.

This clonotype was picked up one time. The rearrangement joins TRBV28 to TRBJ2-4; 7 bases are a match to TRBD1. Germline V CDR1 and CDR2: MDHEN, SYDVKM. J was trimmed by 5 bases and V by 8 bases; bases with no gene match: 3. This CDR3 is 12 amino acids long. The CDR3 loop is CASRTGENIQYF. As DNA, the CDR3 is TGTGCCAGCCGGACAGGAGAAAACATTCAGTACTTC.

This chain connects TRBV18 to TRBJ1-1, with D maybe TRBD1 (5 bases). The CDR3 extends over 12 amino acids. In germline, CDR1 is KGHSH, CDR2 LQKENI. Trimming pared 5 bases from V and 11 bases from J, leaving 15 bases between. In nucleotides, the CDR3 is TGTGCCAGCTCAGAGACAGTGGTGGACGCTTTCTTT. The encoded protein is CASSETVVDAFF.